The subject of this entry is one T cell receptor (beta chain). Its target is unknown. The entry originates in a study of cytomegalovirus exposure and HLA in healthy donors. This PCR relied on a set of 60 Vbeta primers and 13 Jbeta primers. Only in-frame clones appear in the TCRdb table, and some are missing; sequencing was by immunoSEQ multiplex PCR. In the table there are over 130,000 clones, 76% of which are singletons. The study, taken as a whole, reports: In a later analysis, TCR beta V- and J-gene trimming showed a link to a missense DCLRE1C variant.

Germline CDR1 SGHRS, CDR2 YFSETQ. With V trimmed by 7 bases and J by 4 bases, 8 bases remained unmatched. This CDR3 has 14 amino acids. The V gene is TRBV5-1, the J gene TRBJ2-5, with 9 nucleotides matching TRBD1. The sequence derives from a middle-aged man in good health and CMV-seronegative. Sequencing was done on a sample of PBMCs. CDR3 sequence: CASRRTGVLETQYF. CDR3 nucleotide sequence: TGCGCCAGCCGCAGGACAGGGGTCCTAGAGACCCAGTACTTC.